This TCR beta chain was profiled in a study of ipilimumab plus nivolumab after autologous stem cell transplantation (TCRdb year 2021). As for the study more broadly: Trial patients received a median of about five ipilimumab doses and fewer than 10 nivolumab doses. Patients undergoing autologous transplant for high-risk diffuse large B cell lymphoma, mature T cell lymphoma, or multiple myeloma were enrolled in the trial. Included in the myeloma cohort were high-risk transplant-naive patients as well as patients relapsing within 3 years of a first autologous transplant. The intent-to-treat population of the trial consisted of some 36 patients. What the study reported, not specific to this receptor: Combined checkpoint inhibition as post-transplant consolidation was concluded by the authors to appear tolerable. Per the authors, a biologic rationale for further study of the post-transplant checkpoint inhibition approach was offered by T cell receptor repertoire, regulatory T cell phenotype and gut microbiota profiles.

Checkpoint therapy began 14 to 28 days after autologous transplant, with ipilimumab given at 1 mg/kg intravenously on day 1 of selected weeks. Nivolumab was administered at 3 mg/kg intravenously on day 1 of weeks 1, 4, 7, 10, and every two weeks through week 26. This was a Phase Ib clinical trial that tested ipilimumab plus nivolumab, given as combined checkpoint inhibition, for consolidation following autologous stem cell transplantation. CDR1 and CDR2 are read off the germline V gene (reference sequence) as LNHDA and SQIVND. V ends up 6 bases short and J 5 bases short, with an unmatched junction base count of 9. The CDR3 spans 17 residues, from the cysteine through the phenylalanine. Only the CDR3 part of the read is kept: 51 bases, read in frame from the first base. For this clone: The specificity of this receptor is unknown. No quality values exist for individual bases; no much larger clone is one base distant.

Receptors were amplified or captured by the immunoSEQ multiplex PCR assay. TCRdb limited this immuneACCESS table to in-frame rearrangements with V and J called. A share of clones is missing; checked studies link under half to unresolved V genes, and the rest is unexplained. The table for this sample lists about 43,000 clones; about 88% of them were counted only once. Of the sample, approximately 0.87% falls within the top ten clones. The receptor chain draws on TRBV19 and TRBJ2-1, and 14 junctional nucleotides match TRBD2. Here the sequenced sample was PBMCs, taken in a trial of ipilimumab plus nivolumab as post-transplant consolidation. The TCR sequence derives from a male donor with multiple myeloma. The nucleotides are TGTGCCAGTAGCACCGATCCGGGACTAGCGGGGGACAATGAGCAGTTCTTC. Its translation is CASSTDPGLAGDNEQFF.